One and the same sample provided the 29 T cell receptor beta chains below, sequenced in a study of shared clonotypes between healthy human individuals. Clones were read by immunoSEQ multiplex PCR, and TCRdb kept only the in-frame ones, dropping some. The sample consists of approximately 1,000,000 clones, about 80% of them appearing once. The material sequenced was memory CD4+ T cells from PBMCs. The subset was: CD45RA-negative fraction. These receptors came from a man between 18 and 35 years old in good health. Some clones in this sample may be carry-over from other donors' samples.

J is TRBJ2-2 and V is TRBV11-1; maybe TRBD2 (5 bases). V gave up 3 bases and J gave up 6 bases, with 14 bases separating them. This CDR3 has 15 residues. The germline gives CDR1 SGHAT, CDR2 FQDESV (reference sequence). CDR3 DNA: TGTGCCAGCAGCTTCGGTCGGGGAGCGTCCGGGGAGCTGTTTTTT. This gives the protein CASSFGRGASGELFF.

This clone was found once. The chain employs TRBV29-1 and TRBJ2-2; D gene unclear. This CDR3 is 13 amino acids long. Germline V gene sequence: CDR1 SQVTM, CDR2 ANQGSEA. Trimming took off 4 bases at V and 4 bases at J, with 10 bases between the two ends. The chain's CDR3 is CSVGTILTGELFF. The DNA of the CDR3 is TGCAGCGTTGGCACCATCCTCACCGGGGAGCTGTTTTTT.

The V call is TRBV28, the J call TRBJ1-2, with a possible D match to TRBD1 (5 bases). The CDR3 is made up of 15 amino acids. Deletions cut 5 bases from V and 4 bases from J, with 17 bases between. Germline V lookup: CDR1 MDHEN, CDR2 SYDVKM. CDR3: CASSTGGGTVYGYTF. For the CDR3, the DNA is TGTGCCAGCAGTACGGGAGGCGGGACGGTCTATGGCTACACCTTC.

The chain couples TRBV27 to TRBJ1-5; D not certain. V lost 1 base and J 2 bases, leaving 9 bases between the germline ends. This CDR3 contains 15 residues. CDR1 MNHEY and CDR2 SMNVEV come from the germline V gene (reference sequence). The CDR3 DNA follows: TGTGCCAGCAGTTTATTAGGGTATGGCAATCAGCCCCAGCATTTT. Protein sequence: CASSLLGYGNQPQHF.

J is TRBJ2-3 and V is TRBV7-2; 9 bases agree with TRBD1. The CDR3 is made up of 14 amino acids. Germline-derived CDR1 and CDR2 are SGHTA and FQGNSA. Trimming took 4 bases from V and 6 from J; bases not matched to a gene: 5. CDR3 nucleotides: TGTGCCAGCAGCTGGGACAGGGCCGCGGATACGCAGTATTTT. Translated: CASSWDRAADTQYF.

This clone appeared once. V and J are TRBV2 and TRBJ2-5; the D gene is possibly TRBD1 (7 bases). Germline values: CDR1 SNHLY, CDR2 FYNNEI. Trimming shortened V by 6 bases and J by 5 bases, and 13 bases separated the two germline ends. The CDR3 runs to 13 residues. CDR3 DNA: TGTGCCAGCAGCAGGGGGGCTGGGGAGACCCAGTACTTC. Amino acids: CASSRGAGETQYF.

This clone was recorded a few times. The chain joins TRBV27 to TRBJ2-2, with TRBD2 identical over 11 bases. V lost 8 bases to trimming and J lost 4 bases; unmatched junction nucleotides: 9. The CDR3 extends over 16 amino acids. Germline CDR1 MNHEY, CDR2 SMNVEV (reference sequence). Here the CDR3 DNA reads TGTGCCAGCCCGGGACTAGCGGACCCAGGCACCGGGGAGCTGTTTTTT. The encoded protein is CASPGLADPGTGELFF.

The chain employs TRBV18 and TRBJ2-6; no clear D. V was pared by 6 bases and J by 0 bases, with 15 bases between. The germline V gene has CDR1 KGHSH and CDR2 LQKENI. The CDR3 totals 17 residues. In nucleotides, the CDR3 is TGTGCCAGCTCCCGTAGAGAACAGTCCTCTGGGGCCAACGTCCTGACTTTC. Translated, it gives CASSRREQSSGANVLTF.

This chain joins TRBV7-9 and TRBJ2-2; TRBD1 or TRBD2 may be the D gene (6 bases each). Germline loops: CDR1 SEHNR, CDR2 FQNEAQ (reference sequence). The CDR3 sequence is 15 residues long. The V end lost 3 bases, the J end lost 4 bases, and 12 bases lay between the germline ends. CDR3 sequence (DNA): TGTGCCAGCAGCTTGCGGGACACCTTCACCGGGGAGCTGTTTTTT. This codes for CASSLRDTFTGELFF. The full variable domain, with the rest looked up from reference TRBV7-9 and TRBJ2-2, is DTGVSQNPRHKITKRGQNVTFRCDPISEHNRLYWYRQTLGQGPEFLTYFQNEAQLEKSRLLSDRFSAERPKGSFSTLEIQRTEQGDSAMYLCASSLRDTFTGELFFGEGSRLTVL.

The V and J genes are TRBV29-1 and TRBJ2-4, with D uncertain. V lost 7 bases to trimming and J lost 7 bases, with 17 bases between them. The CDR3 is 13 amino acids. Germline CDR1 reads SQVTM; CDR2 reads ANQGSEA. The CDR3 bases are TGCAGCGCCAGTGGGCGCCTTAGCAACATTCAGTACTTC. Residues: CSASGRLSNIQYF.

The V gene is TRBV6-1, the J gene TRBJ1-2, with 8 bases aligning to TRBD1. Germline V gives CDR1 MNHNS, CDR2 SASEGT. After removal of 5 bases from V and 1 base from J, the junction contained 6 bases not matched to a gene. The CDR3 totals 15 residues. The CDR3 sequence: CASSRTGGDNYGYTF. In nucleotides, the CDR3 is TGTGCCAGCAGTCGCACAGGGGGTGATAACTATGGCTACACCTTC.

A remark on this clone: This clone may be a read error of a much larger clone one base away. The CDR3 DNA sequence: TGTGCCAGCAGCTTCGGACAGGGAGAGACCCAGTACTTC. Its protein product is CASSFGQGETQYF. This chain uses TRBV7-9 with TRBJ2-5; TRBD1 matches at 8 bases. The CDR3 is 13 amino acids. From germline, CDR1 is SEHNR and CDR2 FQNEAQ (reference sequence). The V and J ends lost 3 bases and 4 bases, in that order; junction bases with no gene match: 1.

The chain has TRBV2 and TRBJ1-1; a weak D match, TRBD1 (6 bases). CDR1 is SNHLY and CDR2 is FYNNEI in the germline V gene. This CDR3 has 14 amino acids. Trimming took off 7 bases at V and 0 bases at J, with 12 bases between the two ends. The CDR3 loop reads CASTQDSLNTEAFF. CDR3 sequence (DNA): TGTGCCAGCACCCAGGACAGCTTGAACACTGAAGCTTTCTTT.

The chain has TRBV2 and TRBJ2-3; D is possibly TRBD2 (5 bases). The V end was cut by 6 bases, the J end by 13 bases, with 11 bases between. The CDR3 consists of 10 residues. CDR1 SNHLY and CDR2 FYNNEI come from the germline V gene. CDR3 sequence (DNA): TGTGCCAGCAGATCCGGGGTAGAGTATTTT. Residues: CASRSGVEYF.

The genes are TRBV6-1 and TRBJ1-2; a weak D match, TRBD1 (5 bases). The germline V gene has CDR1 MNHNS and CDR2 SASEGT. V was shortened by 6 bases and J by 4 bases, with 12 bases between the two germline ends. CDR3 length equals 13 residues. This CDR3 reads CASRPGLGYGYTF. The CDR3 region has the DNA TGTGCCAGCAGGCCAGGGCTGGGCTATGGCTACACCTTC.

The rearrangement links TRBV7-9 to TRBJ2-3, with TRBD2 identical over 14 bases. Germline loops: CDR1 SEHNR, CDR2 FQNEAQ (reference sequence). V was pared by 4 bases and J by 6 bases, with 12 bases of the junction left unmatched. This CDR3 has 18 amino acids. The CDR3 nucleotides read TGTGCCAGCAGCTGGATTGTAAGGACTAGCGGGAGGTTCGATACGCAGTATTTT. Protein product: CASSWIVRTSGRFDTQYF.

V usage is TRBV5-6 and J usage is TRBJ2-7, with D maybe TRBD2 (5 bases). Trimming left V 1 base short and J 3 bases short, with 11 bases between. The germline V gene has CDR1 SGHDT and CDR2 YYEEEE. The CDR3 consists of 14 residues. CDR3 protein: CASSLFGRDYEQYF. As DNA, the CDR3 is TGTGCCAGCAGCTTGTTTGGACGGGACTACGAGCAGTACTTC.

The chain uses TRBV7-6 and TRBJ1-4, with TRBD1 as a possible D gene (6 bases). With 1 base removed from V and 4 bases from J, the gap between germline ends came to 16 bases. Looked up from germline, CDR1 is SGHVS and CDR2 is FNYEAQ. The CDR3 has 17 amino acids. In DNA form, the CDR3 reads TGTGCCAGCAGCTTAGAGGGGGGGGGTCGTCATAATGAAAAACTGTTTTTT. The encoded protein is CASSLEGGGRHNEKLFF. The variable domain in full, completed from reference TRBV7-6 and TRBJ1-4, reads GAGVSQSPRYKVTKRGQDVALRCDPISGHVSLYWYRQALGQGPEFLTYFNYEAQQDKSGLPNDRFSAERPEGSISTLTIQRTEQRDSAMYRCASSLEGGGRHNEKLFFGSGTQLSVL.

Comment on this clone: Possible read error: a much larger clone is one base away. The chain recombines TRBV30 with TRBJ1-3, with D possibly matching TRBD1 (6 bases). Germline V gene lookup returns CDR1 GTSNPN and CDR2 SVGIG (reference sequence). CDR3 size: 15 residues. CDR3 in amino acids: CAWSADRHSGNTVYF. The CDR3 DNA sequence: TGTGCCTGGAGTGCGGACAGACATTCTGGAAACACCGTATATTTT.

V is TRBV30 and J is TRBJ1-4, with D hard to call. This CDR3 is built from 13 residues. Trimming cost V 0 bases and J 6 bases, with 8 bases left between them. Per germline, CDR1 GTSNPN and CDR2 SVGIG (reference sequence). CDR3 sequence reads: CAWSVGPYEKLFF. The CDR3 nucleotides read TGTGCCTGGAGTGTAGGGCCTTATGAAAAACTGTTTTTT.

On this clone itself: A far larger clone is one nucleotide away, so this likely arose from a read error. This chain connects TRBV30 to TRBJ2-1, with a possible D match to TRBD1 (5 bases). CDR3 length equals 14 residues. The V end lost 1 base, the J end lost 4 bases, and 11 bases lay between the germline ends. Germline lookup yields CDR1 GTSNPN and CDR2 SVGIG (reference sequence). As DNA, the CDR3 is TGTGCCTGGAGTGAGGGGATCCCTTACAATGAGCAGTTCTTC. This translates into CAWSEGIPYNEQFF. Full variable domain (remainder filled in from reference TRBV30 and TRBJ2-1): SQTIHQWPATLVQPVGSPLSLECTVEGTSNPNLYWYRQAAGRGLQLLFYSVGIGQISSEVPQNLSASRPQDRQFILSSKKLLLSDSGFYLCAWSEGIPYNEQFFGPGTRLTVL.

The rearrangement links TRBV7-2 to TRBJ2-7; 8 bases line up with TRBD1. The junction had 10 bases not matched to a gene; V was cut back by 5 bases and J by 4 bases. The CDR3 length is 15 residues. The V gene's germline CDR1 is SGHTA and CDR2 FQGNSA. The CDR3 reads CASSPQGQGRYEQYF. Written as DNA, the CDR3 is TGTGCCAGCAGCCCCCAAGGACAGGGAAGGTACGAGCAGTACTTC. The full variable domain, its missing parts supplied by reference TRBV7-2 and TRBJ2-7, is GAGVSQSPSNKVTEKGKDVELRCDPISGHTALYWYRQSLGQGLEFLIYFQGNSAPDKSGLPSDRFSAERTGGSVSTLTIQRTQQEDSAVYLCASSPQGQGRYEQYFGPGTRLTVT.

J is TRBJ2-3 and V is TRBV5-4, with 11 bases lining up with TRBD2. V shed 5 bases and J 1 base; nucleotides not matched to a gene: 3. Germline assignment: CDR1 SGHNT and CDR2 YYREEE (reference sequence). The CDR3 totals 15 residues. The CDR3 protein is CASRISGRGTDTQYF. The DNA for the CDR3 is TGTGCCAGCAGAATTAGCGGGAGGGGCACAGATACGCAGTATTTT. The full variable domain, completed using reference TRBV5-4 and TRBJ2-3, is ETGVTQSPTHLIKTRGQQVTLRCSSQSGHNTVSWYQQALGQGPQFIFQYYREEENGRGNFPPRFSGLQFPNYSSELNVNALELDDSALYLCASRISGRGTDTQYFGPGTRLTVL.

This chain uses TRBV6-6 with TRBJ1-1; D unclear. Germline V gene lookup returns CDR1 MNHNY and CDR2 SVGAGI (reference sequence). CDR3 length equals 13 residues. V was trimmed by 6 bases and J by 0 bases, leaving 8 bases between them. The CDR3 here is CASRDGMNTEAFF. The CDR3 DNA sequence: TGTGCCAGCAGAGATGGGATGAACACTGAAGCTTTCTTT.

This CDR3 is CASSPGLAGAPGELFF. The CDR3 DNA follows: TGTGCCAGCAGCCCGGGACTAGCGGGAGCCCCCGGGGAGCTGTTTTTT. V is TRBV9 and J is TRBJ2-2, with 14 nucleotides matching TRBD2. V trimming: 4 bases; J trimming: 6 bases; junction bases outside the gene matches: 5. CDR3 length: 16 amino acids. Germline-derived CDR1 and CDR2 are SGDLS and YYNGEE.

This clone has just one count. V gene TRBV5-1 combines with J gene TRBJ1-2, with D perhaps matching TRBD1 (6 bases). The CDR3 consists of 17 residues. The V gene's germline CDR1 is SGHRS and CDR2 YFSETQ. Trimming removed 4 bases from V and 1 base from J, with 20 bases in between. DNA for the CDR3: TGCGCCAGCAGCCCACTGGCCGGACAGAGTTTTAACTATGGCTACACCTTC. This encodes CASSPLAGQSFNYGYTF.

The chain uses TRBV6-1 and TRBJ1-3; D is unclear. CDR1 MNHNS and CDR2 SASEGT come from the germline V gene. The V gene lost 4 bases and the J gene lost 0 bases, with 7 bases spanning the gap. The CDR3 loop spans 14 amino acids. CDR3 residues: CASSVDGSGNTIYF. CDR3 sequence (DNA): TGTGCCAGCAGTGTGGACGGCTCTGGAAACACCATATATTTT.

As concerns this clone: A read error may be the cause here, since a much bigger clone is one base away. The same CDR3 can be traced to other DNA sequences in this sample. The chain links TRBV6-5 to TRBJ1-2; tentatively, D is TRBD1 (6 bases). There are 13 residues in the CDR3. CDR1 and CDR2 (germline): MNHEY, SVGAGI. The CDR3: CASSYSTGYGYTF. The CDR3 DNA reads TGTGCCAGCAGTTACTCGACAGGCTATGGCTACACCTTT.

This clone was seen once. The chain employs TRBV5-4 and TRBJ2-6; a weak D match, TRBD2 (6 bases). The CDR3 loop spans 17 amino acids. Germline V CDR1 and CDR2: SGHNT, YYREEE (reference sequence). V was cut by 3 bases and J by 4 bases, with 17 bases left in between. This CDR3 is CASSSGLTMSGANVLTF. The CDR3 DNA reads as TGTGCCAGCAGCTCGGGACTGACCATGTCCGGGGCCAACGTCCTGACTTTC.